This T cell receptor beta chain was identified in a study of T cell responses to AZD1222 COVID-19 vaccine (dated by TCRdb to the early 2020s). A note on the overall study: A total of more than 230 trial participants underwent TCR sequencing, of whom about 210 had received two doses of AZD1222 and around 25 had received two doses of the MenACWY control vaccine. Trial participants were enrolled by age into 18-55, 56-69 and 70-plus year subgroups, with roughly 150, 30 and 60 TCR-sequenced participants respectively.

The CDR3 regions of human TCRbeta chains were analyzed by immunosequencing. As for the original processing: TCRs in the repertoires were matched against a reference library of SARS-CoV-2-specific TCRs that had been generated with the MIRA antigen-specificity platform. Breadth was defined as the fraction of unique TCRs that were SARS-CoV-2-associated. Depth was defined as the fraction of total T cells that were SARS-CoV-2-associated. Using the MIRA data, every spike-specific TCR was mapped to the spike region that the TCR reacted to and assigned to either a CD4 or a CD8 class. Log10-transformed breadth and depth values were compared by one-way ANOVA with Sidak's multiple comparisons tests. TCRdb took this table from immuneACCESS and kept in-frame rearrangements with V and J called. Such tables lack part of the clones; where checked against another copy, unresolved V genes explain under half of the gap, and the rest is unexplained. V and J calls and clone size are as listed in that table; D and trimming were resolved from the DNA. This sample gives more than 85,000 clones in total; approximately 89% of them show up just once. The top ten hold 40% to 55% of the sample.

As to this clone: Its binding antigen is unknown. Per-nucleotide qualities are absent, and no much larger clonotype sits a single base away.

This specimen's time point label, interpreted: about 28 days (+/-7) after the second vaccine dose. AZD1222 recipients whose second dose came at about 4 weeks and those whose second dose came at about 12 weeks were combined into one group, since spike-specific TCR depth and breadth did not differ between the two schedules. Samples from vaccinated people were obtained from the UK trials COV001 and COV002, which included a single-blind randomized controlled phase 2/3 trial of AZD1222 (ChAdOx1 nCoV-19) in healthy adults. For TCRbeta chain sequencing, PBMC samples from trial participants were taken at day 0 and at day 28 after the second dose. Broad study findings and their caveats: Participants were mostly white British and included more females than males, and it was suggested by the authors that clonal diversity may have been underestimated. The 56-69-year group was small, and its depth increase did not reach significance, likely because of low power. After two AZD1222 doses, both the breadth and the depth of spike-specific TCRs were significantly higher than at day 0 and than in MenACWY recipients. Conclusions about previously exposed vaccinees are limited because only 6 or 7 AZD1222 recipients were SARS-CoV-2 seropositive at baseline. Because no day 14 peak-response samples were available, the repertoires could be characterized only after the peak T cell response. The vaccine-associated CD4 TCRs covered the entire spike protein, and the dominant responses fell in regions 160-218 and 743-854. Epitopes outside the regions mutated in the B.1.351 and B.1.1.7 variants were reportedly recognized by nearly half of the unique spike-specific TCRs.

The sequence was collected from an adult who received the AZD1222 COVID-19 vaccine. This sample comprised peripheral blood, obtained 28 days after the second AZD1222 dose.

The DNA sequence is TGCGCCAGCAGCGCAGGACGGTTGAACACTGAAGCTTTCTTT. The resulting protein is CASSAGRLNTEAFF. The V gene is TRBV5-1 and the J gene is TRBJ1-1, with the D segment identity uncertain. Trimming takes 4 bases from V and 0 bases from J, and the germline ends sit 10 bases apart. Including the terminal cysteine and phenylalanine, the CDR3 comprises 14 residues. The retained sequence is limited to the CDR3, 42 bases, with the frame set at the first base. As encoded in the germline V gene, CDR1 is SGHRS while CDR2 is YFSETQ. The full variable domain, with segments outside the CDR3 supplied by the reference TRBV5-1 and TRBJ1-1 proteins, appears as KAGVTQTPRYLIKTRGQQVTLSCSPISGHRSVSWYQQTPGQGLQFLFEYFSETQRNKGNFPGRFSGRQFSNSRSEMNVSTLELGDSALYLCASSAGRLNTEAFFGQGTRLTVV.